The 28 T cell receptor beta chains below were found in one sample sequenced in a study of T cell responses to AZD1222 COVID-19 vaccine. Produced via immunoSEQ multiplex PCR; TCRdb's table is partial and in-frame only. The sample consists of over 100,000 clones, just over 85% of them appearing once. The sequencing used peripheral blood, collected on day 0 of AZD1222 vaccination. These TCRs come from an adult in good health.

V usage is TRBV2 and J usage is TRBJ1-2; 9 bases line up with TRBD1. The CDR3 is 15 amino acids. Germline loops: CDR1 SNHLY, CDR2 FYNNEI. The V segment lost 4 bases and the J segment 5 bases; nucleotides outside the gene matches: 8. This CDR3 reads CASSAMGTGPYGYTF. In DNA form, the CDR3 reads TGTGCCAGCAGTGCGATGGGGACAGGGCCTTATGGCTACACCTTC.

The chain carries TRBV2 and TRBJ1-1; 7 bases are a match to TRBD1. The CDR3 is made up of 14 amino acids. CDR1 is SNHLY, CDR2 FYNNEI, per germline. J gave up 4 bases and V 4 bases, and 6 bases lay outside the gene matches. The DNA of the CDR3 is TGTGCCAGCAGTGCGGACAGGCGGGGCACTGAAGCTTTCTTT. Encoded protein: CASSADRRGTEAFF.

This CDR3 reads CAAQWTVPLRGQPQHF. The CDR3 bases are TGTGCCGCCCAATGGACTGTTCCTCTCAGAGGACAGCCCCAGCATTTT. The V call is TRBV10-3, the J call TRBJ1-5; no clear D. The germline gives CDR1 ENHRY, CDR2 SYGVKD. CDR3 length: 16 residues. Trimming left V 11 bases short and J 7 bases short, with 27 bases between.

This rearrangement joins TRBV5-6 to TRBJ1-4; tentative D call: TRBD1 (6 bases). CDR1 and CDR2 from the germline V gene are SGHDT and YYEEEE. The CDR3 is 17 amino acids. The germline V and J ends were trimmed by 2 bases and 0 bases, with 14 bases remaining between them. Here the CDR3 DNA reads TGTGCCAGCAGCTTAACTACAGGGATCGCAACTAATGAAAAACTGTTTTTT. It encodes CASSLTTGIATNEKLFF. Full variable domain (missing parts from reference TRBV5-6 and TRBJ1-4): DAGVTQSPTHLIKTRGQQVTLRCSPKSGHDTVSWYQQALGQGPQFIFQYYEEEERQRGNFPDRFSGHQFPNYSSELNVNALLLGDSALYLCASSLTTGIATNEKLFFGSGTQLSVL.

The chain couples TRBV6-5 to TRBJ1-1; D uncertain. The length of the CDR3 is 12 residues. Per the germline V gene, CDR1 is MNHEY and CDR2 is SVGAGI. Trimming pared 1 base from V and 4 bases from J, leaving 4 bases between. The CDR3, as DNA: TGTGCCAGCAGTTACTGGGGCACTGAAGCTTTCTTT. This gives the protein CASSYWGTEAFF.

This clone has a single count. The chain recombines TRBV4-1 with TRBJ1-2; TRBD1 might be the D (6 bases). Germline V gene sequence: CDR1 MGHRA, CDR2 YSYEKL. Trimming shortened V by 7 bases and J by 6 bases, and 24 bases separated the two germline ends. The CDR3 is 16 amino acids. The CDR3 nucleotides are TGCGCCAGCAAGGATGGGGTTAGGGGGAGGAGGGATGGCTACACCTTC. It translates to CASKDGVRGRRDGYTF.

The chain joins TRBV5-1 to TRBJ2-5; D remains unclear. From germline, CDR1 is SGHRS and CDR2 YFSETQ. V shed 4 bases and J shed 4 bases, with 17 bases lying between them. The length of the CDR3 is 15 residues. The CDR3 loop reads CASSPPAPASETQYF. The CDR3 DNA follows: TGCGCCAGCAGCCCACCCGCCCCGGCCTCAGAGACCCAGTACTTC.

This clone was seen repeatedly, ten times or more. V gene TRBV19 combines with J gene TRBJ2-7, with TRBD1 matching over 7 bases. Trimming at V came to 1 base and at J to 6 bases, leaving 3 bases not matched to a gene. The germline V gene has CDR1 LNHDA and CDR2 SQIVND (reference sequence). There are 13 residues in the CDR3. This CDR3 is CASSIGTGGEQYF. The CDR3, as DNA: TGTGCCAGTAGTATAGGGACAGGAGGCGAGCAGTACTTC.

About this clone itself: Its ends do not fully match the called genes, so a read error is possible. V gene TRBV11-2 combines with J gene TRBJ2-1; D is possibly TRBD2 (6 bases). Germline CDR1 is SGHAT and CDR2 is FQNNGV. The CDR3 loop spans 18 amino acids. CDR3 loop: CASSPSSGLTFRYSEQFF. CDR3 nucleotides: TGTGCCAGCAGCCCATCCTCCGGACTAACTTTCAGGTACAGTGAGCAGTTCTTC.

The rearrangement uses TRBV5-1 and TRBJ2-1; TRBD2 might be the D (7 bases). The CDR3 contains 15 residues. CDR1 and CDR2 from the germline V gene are SGHRS and YFSETQ. Between the trimmed V and J ends, which lost 0 bases and 7 bases, there was a span of 14 bases. CDR3 nucleotide sequence: TGCGCCAGCAGCTTGGTCCCAAGGGGGGGGAATGAGCAGTTCTTC. The encoded protein is CASSLVPRGGNEQFF. The whole variable domain, filled in from reference TRBV5-1 and TRBJ2-1, reads KAGVTQTPRYLIKTRGQQVTLSCSPISGHRSVSWYQQTPGQGLQFLFEYFSETQRNKGNFPGRFSGRQFSNSRSEMNVSTLELGDSALYLCASSLVPRGGNEQFFGPGTRLTVL.

This chain connects TRBV6-5 to TRBJ2-7, with TRBD2 matching 11 bases. CDR3 length: 13 residues. The V gene's germline CDR1 is MNHEY and CDR2 SVGAGI. Trimming cost V 7 bases and J 6 bases; bases outside gene matches: 5. The CDR3 nucleotides are TGTGCCAGCATCAGACTAGCGGGAACCGAGCAGTACTTC. This translates into CASIRLAGTEQYF.

This chain connects TRBV5-1 to TRBJ2-5, with 7 bases fitting TRBD1. This CDR3 is 16 amino acids long. Trimming took 9 bases from V and 5 from J; bases not matched to a gene: 19. Germline V CDR1 and CDR2: SGHRS, YFSETQ. CDR3 amino acids: CATSNLGQVNRETQYF. In DNA, the CDR3 is TGCGCCACCTCAAACCTAGGACAGGTCAATCGGGAGACCCAGTACTTC.

The genes are TRBV12-3 or TRBV12-4 and TRBJ1-2, with 12 positions matching TRBD1. Germline trimming cut 7 bases from V and 9 bases from J; bases unmatched to any gene: 6. This CDR3 is 13 amino acids long. DNA of the CDR3: TGTGCCAGCAATAAGGGACAGGGGGCCCGCTACACCTTC. Encoded protein: CASNKGQGARYTF.

The chain joins TRBV27 to TRBJ2-4; D is unresolved. The germline gives CDR1 MNHEY, CDR2 SMNVEV (reference sequence). This CDR3 is 13 amino acids long. Trimming removed 3 bases at V and 8 bases at J, with 11 bases between. DNA for the CDR3: TGTGCCAGCAGTTTGAAACGGTTAGACATTCAGTACTTC. It is translated as CASSLKRLDIQYF.

The chain uses TRBV11-3 and TRBJ2-2; the match to TRBD2 covers 8 bases. Germline V gives CDR1 SGHNT, CDR2 YENEEA. This CDR3 has 18 residues. V gave up 4 bases and J gave up 6 bases; unmatched junction bases: 16. The CDR3 coding sequence is TGTGCCAGCAGCTCCGGGGGGGCCCCCTCTGTTATTCCCGGGGAGCTGTTTTTT. It specifies CASSSGGAPSVIPGELFF.

The chain employs TRBV7-2 and TRBJ2-1, with D unresolved. V was clipped by 4 bases and J by 5 bases, with 21 bases between them. The CDR3 is made up of 17 amino acids. Germline V gene data show CDR1 as SGHTA and CDR2 as FQGNSA. The CDR3 DNA reads TGTGCCAGCAGCTCCGATCCTCCGGACCGCCTCGACAATGAGCAGTTCTTC. The encoded protein is CASSSDPPDRLDNEQFF.

This clone showed up just a few times. The chain links TRBV29-1 to TRBJ1-2; unclear D gene. Germline lookup yields CDR1 SQVTM and CDR2 ANQGSEA. Trimming took off 3 bases at V and 8 bases at J, with 13 bases between the two ends. This CDR3 is built from 12 residues. The CDR3 DNA is TGCAGCGTTGATCGGACGAACGGCGGCTACACCTTC. Translating gives CSVDRTNGGYTF.

This sequence joins TRBV21-1 and TRBJ1-1. TRBV21-1 constitutes a pseudogene. The CDR3 contains 13 residues. The CDR3 here is CASSKVLNTEAFF. In nucleotides, the CDR3 is TGTGCCAGCAGCAAAGTCCTGAACACTGAAGCTTTCTTT.

The gene calls are TRBV2 and TRBJ1-2, with D unresolved. Germline loops: CDR1 SNHLY, CDR2 FYNNEI. Trimming removed 6 bases from V and 8 bases from J, with 22 bases in between. The CDR3 totals 15 residues. CDR3 region: CASSPDSASERGYTF. Written as DNA, the CDR3 is TGTGCCAGCAGCCCCGACTCGGCCTCCGAGAGAGGCTACACCTTC.

In its sample, this clone was seen a few times. The chain has TRBV5-6 and TRBJ1-1; 8 positions agree with TRBD1. Germline CDR1 reads SGHDT; CDR2 reads YYEEEE. The CDR3 is made up of 15 amino acids. Losses at the gene ends were 4 bases for V and 1 base for J; bases not matched to a gene: 6. CDR3 DNA: TGTGCCAGCAGCCCCAAAGGGACAGGGAACACTGAAGCTTTCTTT. Translated, it gives CASSPKGTGNTEAFF. Supplemented by reference TRBV5-6 and TRBJ1-1, the full variable domain reads DAGVTQSPTHLIKTRGQQVTLRCSPKSGHDTVSWYQQALGQGPQFIFQYYEEEERQRGNFPDRFSGHQFPNYSSELNVNALLLGDSALYLCASSPKGTGNTEAFFGQGTRLTVV.

The genes are TRBV7-9 and TRBJ1-1; TRBD1 matches 7 bases. Germline assignment: CDR1 SEHNR and CDR2 FQNEAQ (reference sequence). V dropped 6 bases and J dropped 6; count of bases not matched to a gene: 7. This CDR3 contains 13 residues. The CDR3 nucleotides are TGTGCCAGCAGATCAGGGGGGGCGGCTGAAGCTTTCTTT. Encoded protein: CASRSGGAAEAFF.

This clone was counted between two and nine times. The V gene is TRBV24-1, the J gene TRBJ2-1; 8 bases align to TRBD1. Per the germline V gene, CDR1 is KGHDR and CDR2 is SFDVKD. With V trimmed by 4 bases and J by 6 bases, 7 bases remained unmatched. The CDR3 extends over 15 amino acids. The CDR3 region is CATSEWTGLSNEQFF. CDR3 coding DNA: TGTGCCACCAGTGAGTGGACAGGGTTAAGCAATGAGCAGTTCTTC.

This chain connects TRBV6-5 to TRBJ1-2; unclear D gene. This CDR3 contains 13 residues. Germline CDR1 is MNHEY and CDR2 is SVGAGI. With 4 bases removed from V and 5 bases from J, the gap between germline ends came to 11 bases. CDR3 sequence reads: CASSSGRSYGYTF. The CDR3 DNA reads as TGTGCCAGCAGTTCGGGCAGGAGTTATGGCTACACCTTC.

The chain couples TRBV28 to TRBJ1-1; D call uncertain. Germline V CDR1 and CDR2: MDHEN, SYDVKM. V was trimmed by 5 bases and J by 4 bases, leaving 17 bases between them. The CDR3 loop spans 15 amino acids. The CDR3 protein is CASSSILLVGTEAFF. Here the CDR3 DNA reads TGTGCCAGCAGTAGCATTCTATTGGTGGGCACTGAAGCTTTCTTT.

V and J are TRBV10-3 and TRBJ1-4; 7 positions agree with TRBD1. With V trimmed by 2 bases and J by 0 bases, 9 bases remained unmatched. This CDR3 contains 18 residues. Germline V CDR1 and CDR2: ENHRY, SYGVKD. The DNA of the CDR3 is TGTGCCATCAGTGAGAGCTGGGCAGGGGGTGCAACTAATGAAAAACTGTTTTTT. It is translated as CAISESWAGGATNEKLFF.

V gene TRBV24-1 combines with J gene TRBJ2-1; 10 bases line up with TRBD2. CDR1 and CDR2 from the germline V gene are KGHDR and SFDVKD. The ends lost 3 bases at V and 4 bases at J; junction bases unmatched: 5. The CDR3 consists of 16 residues. The CDR3 loop is CATSDPPSGSYNEQFF. The CDR3, as DNA: TGTGCCACCAGTGATCCCCCTAGCGGGAGTTACAATGAGCAGTTCTTC.

The V gene is TRBV11-3, the J gene TRBJ2-7; TRBD2 matches at 7 bases. V shed 4 bases, J shed 5 bases, and the junction held 5 bases outside the gene matches. The length of the CDR3 is 13 residues. The germline CDR1 and CDR2 sequences are SGHNT and YENEEA. For the CDR3, the DNA is TGTGCCAGCAGCTACTCAGGGAGGGACGAGCAGTACTTC. This sequence encodes CASSYSGRDEQYF. Complete variable domain (other parts from reference TRBV11-3 and TRBJ2-7): EAGVVQSPRYKIIEKKQPVAFWCNPISGHNTLYWYLQNLGQGPELLIRYENEEAVDDSQLPKDRFSAERLKGVDSTLKIQPAELGDSAVYLCASSYSGRDEQYFGPGTRLTVT.

This clone turned up a few times. The V gene is TRBV6-2 or TRBV6-3, the J gene TRBJ2-2, with D possibly being TRBD2 (5 bases). Germline V CDR1 and CDR2: MNHEY, SVGEGT. V lost 6 bases and J 5 bases, leaving 10 bases between the germline ends. This CDR3 has 13 residues. This CDR3 is CASSPGGTGELFF. The CDR3 DNA reads as TGTGCCAGCAGCCCCGGCGGGACCGGGGAGCTGTTTTTT.